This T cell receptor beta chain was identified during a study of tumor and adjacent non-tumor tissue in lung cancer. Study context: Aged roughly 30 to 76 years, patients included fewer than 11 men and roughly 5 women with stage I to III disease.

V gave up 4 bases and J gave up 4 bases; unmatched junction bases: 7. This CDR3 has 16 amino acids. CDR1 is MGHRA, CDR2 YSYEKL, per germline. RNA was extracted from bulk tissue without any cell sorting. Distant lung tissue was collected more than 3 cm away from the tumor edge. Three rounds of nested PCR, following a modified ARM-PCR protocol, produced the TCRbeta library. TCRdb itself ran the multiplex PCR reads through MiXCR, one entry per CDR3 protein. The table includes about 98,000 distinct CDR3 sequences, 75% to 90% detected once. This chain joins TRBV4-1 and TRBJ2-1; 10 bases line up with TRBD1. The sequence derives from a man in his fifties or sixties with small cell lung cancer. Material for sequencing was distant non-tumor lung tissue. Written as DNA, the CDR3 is TGCGCCAGCAGCCCCGGCAGGGGACAGGGGTACAATGAGCAGTTCTTC. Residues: CASSPGRGQGYNEQFF.